Sequencing of this TCR beta chain was carried out in a study of T cells after yellow fever vaccination. Overall study findings and caveats: Weaker overall was a secondary response that nonetheless peaked faster, on day 5 versus 15. Bulk-population clonotypes that are abundant could appear as contaminants in FACS-sorted repertoires.

5'RACE template switching produced TCR cDNA carrying a universal primer site and UMIs. TCRdb passed the 5' RACE reads through MiXCR, listing each CDR3 protein once. This repertoire shows a few hundred thousand distinct CDR3 sequences, around a tenth found once; its top ten account for roughly 18%. This clonotype was found a few times. The antigen is not known. Germline CDR1 SGHAT, CDR2 FQNNGV. The V and J ends lost 1 base and 2 bases respectively, with 15 bases between them. The CDR3 spans 18 residues. The V and J genes are TRBV11-2 and TRBJ2-6; D not resolved. The receptor was isolated from a man aged 18 to 30 who received the YFV17D yellow fever vaccine. Specimen: PBMCs, collected on the day of the first yellow fever vaccination. CDR3 sequence: CASSLVVLTLAGANVLTF. CDR3 DNA sequence: TGTGCCAGCAGCTTAGTAGTTTTAACCCTAGCTGGGGCCAACGTCCTGACTTTC.